The T cell receptor beta chain described here comes from a study of blood T cell repertoires in COVID-19. About the study: T cells, B-cell-depleted T cells, or PBMCs provided the cDNA or gDNA that served as material.

CDR1 MNHNY and CDR2 SVGAGI come from the germline V gene (reference sequence). Between the trimmed V and J ends, which lost 5 bases and 0 bases, there was a span of 11 bases. This CDR3 contains 15 residues. Repertoires were generated with immunoSEQ multiplex PCR, while TCRdb's copy carries only in-frame clones and drops some. Of under 200,000 clones detected, around 87% appear once; the ten largest clones hold around 7%. Input material: PBMCs or T cells enriched from blood (not recorded which). The gene calls are TRBV6-6 and TRBJ1-5, with D possibly TRBD1 on 5 matching bases. This TCR was recovered from a woman aged 45 to 65 who had recovered from COVID-19. CDR3 bases: TGTGCCAGCAGTCCGACAGATTATAGCAATCAGCCCCAGCATTTT. It codes for CASSPTDYSNQPQHF.